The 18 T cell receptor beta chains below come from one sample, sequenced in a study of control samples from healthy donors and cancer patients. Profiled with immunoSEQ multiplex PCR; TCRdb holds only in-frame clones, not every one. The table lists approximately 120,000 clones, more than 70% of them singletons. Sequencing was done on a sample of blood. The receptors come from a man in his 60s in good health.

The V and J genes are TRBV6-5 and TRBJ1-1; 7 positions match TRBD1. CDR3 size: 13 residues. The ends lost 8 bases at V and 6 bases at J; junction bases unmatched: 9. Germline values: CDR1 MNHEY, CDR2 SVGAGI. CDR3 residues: CASVPGGESEAFF. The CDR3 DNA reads TGTGCCAGCGTACCAGGGGGGGAATCTGAAGCTTTCTTT.

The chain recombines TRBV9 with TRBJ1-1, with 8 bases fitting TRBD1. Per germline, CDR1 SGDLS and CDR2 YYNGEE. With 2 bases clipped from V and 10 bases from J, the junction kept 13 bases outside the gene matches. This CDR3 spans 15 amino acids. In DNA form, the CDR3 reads TGTGCCAGCAGCGTTAAGGACAGGGACCACTTCGGAGCTTTCTTT. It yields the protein CASSVKDRDHFGAFF.

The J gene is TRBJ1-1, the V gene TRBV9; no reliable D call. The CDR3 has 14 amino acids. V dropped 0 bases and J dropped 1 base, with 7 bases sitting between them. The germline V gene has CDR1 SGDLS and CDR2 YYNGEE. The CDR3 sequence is CASSVDSANTEAFF. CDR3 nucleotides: TGTGCCAGCAGCGTAGACAGCGCGAACACTGAAGCTTTCTTT.

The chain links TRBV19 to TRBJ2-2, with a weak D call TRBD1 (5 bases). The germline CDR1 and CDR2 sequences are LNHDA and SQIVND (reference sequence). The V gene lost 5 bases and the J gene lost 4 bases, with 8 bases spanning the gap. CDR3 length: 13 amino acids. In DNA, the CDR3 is TGTGCCAGTAGTGCAGGGATCACCGGGGAGCTGTTTTTT. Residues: CASSAGITGELFF.

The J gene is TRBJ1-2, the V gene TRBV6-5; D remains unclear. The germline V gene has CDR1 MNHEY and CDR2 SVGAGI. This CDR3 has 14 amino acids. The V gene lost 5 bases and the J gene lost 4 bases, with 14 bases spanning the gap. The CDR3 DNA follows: TGTGCCAGCAGTCGTGCCGACACGTTCTATGGCTACACCTTC. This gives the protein CASSRADTFYGYTF.

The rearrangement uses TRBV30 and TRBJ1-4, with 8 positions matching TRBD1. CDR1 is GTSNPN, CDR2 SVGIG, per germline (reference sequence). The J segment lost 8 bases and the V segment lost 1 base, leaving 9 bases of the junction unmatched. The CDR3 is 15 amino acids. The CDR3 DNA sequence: TGTGCCTGGAGTGCCACTCCAGGGGGCGGAGAAAAACTGTTTTTT. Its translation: CAWSATPGGGEKLFF.

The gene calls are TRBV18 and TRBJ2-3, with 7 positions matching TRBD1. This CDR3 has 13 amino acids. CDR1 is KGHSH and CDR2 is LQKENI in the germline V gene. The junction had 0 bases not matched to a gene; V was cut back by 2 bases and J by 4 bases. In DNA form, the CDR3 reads TGTGCCAGCTCACCAACAGGGGCAGATACGCAGTATTTT. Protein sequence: CASSPTGADTQYF.

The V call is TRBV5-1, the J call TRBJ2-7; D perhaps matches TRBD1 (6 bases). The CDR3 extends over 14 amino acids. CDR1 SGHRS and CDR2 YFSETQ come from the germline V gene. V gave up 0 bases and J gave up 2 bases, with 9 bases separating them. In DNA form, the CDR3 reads TGCGCCAGCAGCTTGGCCGCAGGGGCCTACGAGCAGTACTTC. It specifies CASSLAAGAYEQYF.

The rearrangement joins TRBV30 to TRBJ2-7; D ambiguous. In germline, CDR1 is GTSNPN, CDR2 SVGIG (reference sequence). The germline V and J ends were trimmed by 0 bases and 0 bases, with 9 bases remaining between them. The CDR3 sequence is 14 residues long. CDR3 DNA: TGTGCCTGGAGTGTTGGCTGGAGCTCCTACGAGCAGTACTTC. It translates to CAWSVGWSSYEQYF.

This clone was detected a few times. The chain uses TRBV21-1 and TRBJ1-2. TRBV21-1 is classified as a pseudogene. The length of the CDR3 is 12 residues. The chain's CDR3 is CASSKVITSIPF. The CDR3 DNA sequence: TGTGCCAGCAGCAAAGTAATTACCTCCATCCCCTTC.

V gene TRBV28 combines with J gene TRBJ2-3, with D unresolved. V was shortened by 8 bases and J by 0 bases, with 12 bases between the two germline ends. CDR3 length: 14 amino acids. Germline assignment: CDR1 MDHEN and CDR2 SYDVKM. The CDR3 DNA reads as TGTGCCAGCTGTAACATGACTAGCACAGATACGCAGTATTTT. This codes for CASCNMTSTDTQYF.

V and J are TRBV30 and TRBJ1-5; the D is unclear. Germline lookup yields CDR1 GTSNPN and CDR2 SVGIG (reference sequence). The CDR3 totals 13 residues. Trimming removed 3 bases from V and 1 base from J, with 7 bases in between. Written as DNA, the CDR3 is TGTGCCTGGAGCATAGGAAGCAATCAGCCCCAGCATTTT. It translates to CAWSIGSNQPQHF. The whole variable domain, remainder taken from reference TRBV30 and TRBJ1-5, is SQTIHQWPATLVQPVGSPLSLECTVEGTSNPNLYWYRQAAGRGLQLLFYSVGIGQISSEVPQNLSASRPQDRQFILSSKKLLLSDSGFYLCAWSIGSNQPQHFGDGTRLSIL.

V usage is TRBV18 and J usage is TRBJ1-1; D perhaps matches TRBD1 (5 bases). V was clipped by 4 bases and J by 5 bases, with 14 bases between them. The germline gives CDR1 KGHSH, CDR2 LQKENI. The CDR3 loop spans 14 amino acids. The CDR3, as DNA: TGTGCCAGCTCACAGAGGCAGGGTCGTACTGAAGCTTTCTTT. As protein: CASSQRQGRTEAFF.

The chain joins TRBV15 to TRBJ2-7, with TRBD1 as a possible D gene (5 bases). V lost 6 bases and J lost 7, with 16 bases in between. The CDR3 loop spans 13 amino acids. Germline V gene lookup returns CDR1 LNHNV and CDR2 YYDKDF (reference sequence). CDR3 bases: TGTGCCACCAGTGTAGGGGTCAGTTGGGAGCAGTACTTC. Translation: CATSVGVSWEQYF.

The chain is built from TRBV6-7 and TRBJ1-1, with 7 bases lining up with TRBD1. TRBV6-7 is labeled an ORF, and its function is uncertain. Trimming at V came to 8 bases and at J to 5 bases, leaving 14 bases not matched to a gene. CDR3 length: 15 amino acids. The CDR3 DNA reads TGTGCCAGCGCAAACCAGGGGGGAGGCGGTACTGAAGCTTTCTTT. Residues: CASANQGGGGTEAFF.

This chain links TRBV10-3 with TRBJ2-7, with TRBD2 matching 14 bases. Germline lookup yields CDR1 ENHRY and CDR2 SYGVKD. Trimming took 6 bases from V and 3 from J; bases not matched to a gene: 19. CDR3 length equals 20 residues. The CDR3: CAISPGLAGARQRRGYEQYF. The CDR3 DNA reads TGTGCCATCAGCCCGGGACTAGCGGGGGCGAGACAGCGCAGAGGCTACGAGCAGTACTTC.

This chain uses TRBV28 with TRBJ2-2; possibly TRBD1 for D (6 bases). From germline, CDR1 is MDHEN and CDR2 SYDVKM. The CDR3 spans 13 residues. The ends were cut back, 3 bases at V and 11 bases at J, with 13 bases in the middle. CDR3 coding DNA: TGTGCCAGCAGTTTCTCAGGGGTCGGCGAGCTGTTTTTT. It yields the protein CASSFSGVGELFF.

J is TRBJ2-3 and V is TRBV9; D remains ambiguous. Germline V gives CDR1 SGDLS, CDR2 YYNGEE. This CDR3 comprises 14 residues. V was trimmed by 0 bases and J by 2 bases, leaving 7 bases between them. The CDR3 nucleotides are TGTGCCAGCAGCGTAGTGCCTACCACAGATACGCAGTATTTT. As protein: CASSVVPTTDTQYF. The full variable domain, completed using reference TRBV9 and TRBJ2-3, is DSGVTQTPKHLITATGQRVTLRCSPRSGDLSVYWYQQSLDQGLQFLIQYYNGEERAKGNILERFSAQQFPDLHSELNLSSLELGDSALYFCASSVVPTTDTQYFGPGTRLTVL.